This T cell receptor beta chain was profiled in a study of T cell responses to AZD1222 COVID-19 vaccine. Produced via immunoSEQ multiplex PCR; TCRdb's table is partial and in-frame only. Altogether 170,000 or so clones are present, less than 95% being singletons, with the ten largest covering less than 3%. Concerning this clone: Its antigen is unknown.

Study findings and constraints: Clonal diversity was possibly underestimated, and the donors were mostly white British, with more females. Spike regions recognized by vaccine-associated CD4 TCRs spanned the protein, led by 160-218 and 743-854.

The CDR3 has 13 amino acids. Germline CDR1 and CDR2: SGHAT and FQNNGV. The V gene lost 5 bases and the J gene lost 4 bases, with 11 bases spanning the gap. The chain uses TRBV11-2 and TRBJ1-2; D is unresolved. The sample was peripheral blood, taken on day 0 of AZD1222 vaccination. This TCR was recovered from an adult in good health. CDR3 DNA sequence: TGTGCCAGCAGCCCGGACCCTCTCTATGGCTACACCTTC. Translation gives CASSPDPLYGYTF.